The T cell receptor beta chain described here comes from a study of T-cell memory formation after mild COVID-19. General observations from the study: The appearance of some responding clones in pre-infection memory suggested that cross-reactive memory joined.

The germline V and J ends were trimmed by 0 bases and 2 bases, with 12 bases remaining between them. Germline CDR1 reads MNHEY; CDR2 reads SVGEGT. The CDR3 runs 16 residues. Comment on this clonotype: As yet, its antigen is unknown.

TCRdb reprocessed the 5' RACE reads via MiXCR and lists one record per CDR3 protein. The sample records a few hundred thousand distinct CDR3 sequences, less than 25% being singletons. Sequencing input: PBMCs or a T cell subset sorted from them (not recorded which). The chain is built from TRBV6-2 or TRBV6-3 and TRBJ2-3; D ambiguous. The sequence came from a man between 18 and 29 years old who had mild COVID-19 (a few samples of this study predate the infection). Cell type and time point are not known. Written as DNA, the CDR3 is TGTGCCAGCAGTTACTCCTCCAGATTCTCCACAGATACGCAGTATTTT. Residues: CASSYSSRFSTDTQYF.